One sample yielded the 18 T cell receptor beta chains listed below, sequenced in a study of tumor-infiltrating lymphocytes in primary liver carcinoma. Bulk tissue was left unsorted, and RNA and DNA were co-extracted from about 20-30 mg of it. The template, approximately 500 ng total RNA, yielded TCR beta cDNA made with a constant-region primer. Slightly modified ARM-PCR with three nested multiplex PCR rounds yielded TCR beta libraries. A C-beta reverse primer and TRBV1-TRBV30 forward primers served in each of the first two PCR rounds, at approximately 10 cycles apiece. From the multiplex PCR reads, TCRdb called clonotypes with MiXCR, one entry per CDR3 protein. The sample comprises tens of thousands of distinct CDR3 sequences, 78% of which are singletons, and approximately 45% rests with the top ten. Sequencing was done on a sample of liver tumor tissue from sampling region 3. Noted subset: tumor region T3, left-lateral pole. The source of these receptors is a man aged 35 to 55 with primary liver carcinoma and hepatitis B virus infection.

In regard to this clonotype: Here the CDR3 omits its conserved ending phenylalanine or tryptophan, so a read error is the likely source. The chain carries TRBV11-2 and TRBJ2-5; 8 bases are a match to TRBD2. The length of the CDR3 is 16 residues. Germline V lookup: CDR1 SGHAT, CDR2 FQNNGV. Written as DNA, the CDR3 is TGTAGCAGCAGCCGAACTCCTGGCGGGGGGAAAGAGACCCAGTACCTC. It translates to CSSSRTPGGGKETQYL.

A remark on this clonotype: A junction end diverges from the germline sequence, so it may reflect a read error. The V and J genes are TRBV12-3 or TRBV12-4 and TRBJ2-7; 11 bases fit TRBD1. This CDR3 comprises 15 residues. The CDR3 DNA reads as TGTGCCAACAATATGGGGACAGGGGGGTCCTACGAGCACTACTTC. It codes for CANNMGTGGSYEHYF.

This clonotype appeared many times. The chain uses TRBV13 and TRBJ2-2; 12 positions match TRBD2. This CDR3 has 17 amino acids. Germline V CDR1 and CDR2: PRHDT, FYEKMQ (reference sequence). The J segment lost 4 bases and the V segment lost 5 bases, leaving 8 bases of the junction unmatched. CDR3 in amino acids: CASSPRGLAGGTGELFF. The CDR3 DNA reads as TGTGCCAGCAGCCCGAGGGGACTAGCGGGTGGCACCGGGGAGCTGTTTTTT.

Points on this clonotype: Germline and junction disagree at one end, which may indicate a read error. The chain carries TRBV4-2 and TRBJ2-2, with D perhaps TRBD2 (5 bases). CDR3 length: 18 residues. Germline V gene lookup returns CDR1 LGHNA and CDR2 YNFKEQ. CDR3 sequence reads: CASSQQRFSQVNTGEPFF. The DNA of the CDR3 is TGTGCCAGCAGCCAGCAGCGATTTAGTCAGGTAAATACCGGGGAGCCGTTTTTT.

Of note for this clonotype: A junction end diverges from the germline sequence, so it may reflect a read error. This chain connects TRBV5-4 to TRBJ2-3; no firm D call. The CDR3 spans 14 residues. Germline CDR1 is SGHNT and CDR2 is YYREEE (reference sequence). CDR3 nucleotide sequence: TGCACCAGCAGCCAGACCCAGGTCACATATACGCAGTATTTT. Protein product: CTSSQTQVTYTQYF.

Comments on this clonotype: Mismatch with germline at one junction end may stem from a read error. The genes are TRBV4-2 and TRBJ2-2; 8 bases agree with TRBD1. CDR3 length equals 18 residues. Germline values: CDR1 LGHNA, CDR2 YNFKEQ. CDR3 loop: CASGQILVTGDSPEELFF. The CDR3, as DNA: TGTGCCAGCGGCCAAATACTTGTGACAGGGGATTCCCCCGAGGAGCTGTTTTTT.

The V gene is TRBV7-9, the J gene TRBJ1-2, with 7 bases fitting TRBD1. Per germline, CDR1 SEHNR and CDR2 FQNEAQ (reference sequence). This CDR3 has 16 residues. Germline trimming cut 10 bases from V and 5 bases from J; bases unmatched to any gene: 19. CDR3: CANSPEDRLSQYGYTF. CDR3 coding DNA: TGTGCCAACAGTCCCGAGGACAGGCTGTCCCAGTATGGCTACACCTTC.

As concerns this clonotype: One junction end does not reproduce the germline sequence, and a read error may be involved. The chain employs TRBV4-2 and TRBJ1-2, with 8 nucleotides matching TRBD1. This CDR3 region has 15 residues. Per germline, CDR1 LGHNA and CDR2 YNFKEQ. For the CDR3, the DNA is TGTGCCAGCAACCAAGAGGCAGGGGGCGGTTCTGGCTATACCTTC. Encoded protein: CASNQEAGGGSGYTF.

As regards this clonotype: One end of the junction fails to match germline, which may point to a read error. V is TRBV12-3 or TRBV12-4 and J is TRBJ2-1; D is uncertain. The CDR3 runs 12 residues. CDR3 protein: CTSSFRRHEQFF. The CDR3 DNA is TGTACCAGCAGTTTTCGCAGACATGAGCAGTTCTTC.

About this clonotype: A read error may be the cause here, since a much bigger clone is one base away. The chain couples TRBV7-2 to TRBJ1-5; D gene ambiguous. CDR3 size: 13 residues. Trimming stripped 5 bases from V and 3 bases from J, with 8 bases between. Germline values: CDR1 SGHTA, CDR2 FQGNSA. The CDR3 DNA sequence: TGTACCAGCAGCCACTCGAACAATCAGCCCCAGCATTTT. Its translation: CTSSHSNNQPQHF.

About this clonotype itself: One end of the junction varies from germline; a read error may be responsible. CDR3 coding DNA: TGTGCCAGCAACTTGGGACTAGTGGGAGTGAAGAATGAGCAGTTCTTC. Translated, it gives CASNLGLVGVKNEQFF. This sequence joins TRBV5-8 and TRBJ2-1, with 8 bases lining up with TRBD2. The CDR3 is 16 residues long. Looked up from germline, CDR1 is SGHTS and CDR2 is YDEGEE.

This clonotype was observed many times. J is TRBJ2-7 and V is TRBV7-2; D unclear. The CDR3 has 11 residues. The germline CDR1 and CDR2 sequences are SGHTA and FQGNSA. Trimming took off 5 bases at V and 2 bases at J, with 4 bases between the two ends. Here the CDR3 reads CASSPAYEQYF. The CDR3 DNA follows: TGTGCCAGCAGCCCGGCCTACGAGCAGTACTTC.

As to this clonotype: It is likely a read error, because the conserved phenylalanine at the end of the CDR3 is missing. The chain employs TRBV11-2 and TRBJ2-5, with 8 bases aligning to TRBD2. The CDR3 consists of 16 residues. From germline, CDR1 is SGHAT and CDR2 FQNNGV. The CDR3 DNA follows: TGTGTCAGCAGTCAAACTCATGGCGGGGGGAAAGAGACCCAGTACATC. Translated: CVSSQTHGGGKETQYI.

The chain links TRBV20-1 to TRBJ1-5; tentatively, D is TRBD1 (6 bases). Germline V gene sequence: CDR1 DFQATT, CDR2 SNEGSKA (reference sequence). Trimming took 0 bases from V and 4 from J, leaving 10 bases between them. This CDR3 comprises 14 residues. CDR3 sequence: CSARDGQLNQPQHF. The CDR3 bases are TGCAGTGCTAGAGACGGACAGTTAAATCAGCCCCAGCATTTT.

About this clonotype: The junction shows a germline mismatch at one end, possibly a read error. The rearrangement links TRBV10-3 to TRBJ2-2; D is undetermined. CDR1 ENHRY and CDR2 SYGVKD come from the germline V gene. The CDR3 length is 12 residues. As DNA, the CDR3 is TGCGCCATCATGGAGAGAGCCGGGGAGCTGTTTTTT. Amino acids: CAIMERAGELFF.

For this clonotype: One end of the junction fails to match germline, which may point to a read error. The DNA for the CDR3 is TGTACCAGCAGGACATTAAGTAGCGGGAGACCAACCTACGTGCAGTACTTC. Translation gives CTSRTLSSGRPTYVQYF. The chain employs TRBV6-5 and TRBJ2-7; 9 bases map to TRBD2. Germline V CDR1 and CDR2: MNHEY, SVGAGI. CDR3 length equals 17 residues.

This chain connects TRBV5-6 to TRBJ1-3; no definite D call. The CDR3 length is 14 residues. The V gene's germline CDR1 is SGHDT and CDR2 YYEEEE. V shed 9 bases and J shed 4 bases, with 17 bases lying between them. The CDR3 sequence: CATSNDPAGNTIYF. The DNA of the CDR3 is TGTGCCACTAGTAACGACCCAGCCGGAAACACCATATATTTT.

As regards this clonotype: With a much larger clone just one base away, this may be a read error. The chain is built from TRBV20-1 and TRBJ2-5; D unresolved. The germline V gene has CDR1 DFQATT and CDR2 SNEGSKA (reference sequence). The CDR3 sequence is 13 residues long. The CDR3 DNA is TGCAGTGTTAGATCGTGGTCGCAAGAGACCCAGTACTTC. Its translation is CSVRSWSQETQYF.